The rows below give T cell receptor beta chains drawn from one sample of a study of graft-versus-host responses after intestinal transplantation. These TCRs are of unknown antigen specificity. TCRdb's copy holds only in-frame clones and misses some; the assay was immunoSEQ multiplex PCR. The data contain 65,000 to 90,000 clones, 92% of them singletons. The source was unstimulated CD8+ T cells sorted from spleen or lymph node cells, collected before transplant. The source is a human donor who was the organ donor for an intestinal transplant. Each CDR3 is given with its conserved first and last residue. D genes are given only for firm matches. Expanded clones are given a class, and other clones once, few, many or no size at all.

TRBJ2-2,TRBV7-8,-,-,TGTGCCAGCAGCTTAGTGGGGGCGCGGGACACCGGGGAGCTGTTTTTT,CASSLVGARDTGELFF
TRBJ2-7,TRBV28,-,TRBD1,TGTGCCAGCGTTCGCATCGGGACAGGGGGCGTAGAGCAGTACTTC,CASVRIGTGGVEQYF
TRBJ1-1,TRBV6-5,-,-,TGTGCCAGCACTAAATGGGGACATGAAGCTTTCTTT,CASTKWGHEAFF
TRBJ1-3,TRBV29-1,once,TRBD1,TGCAGCGCCCGGGACAGGCCTCCTGGAAACACCATATATTTT,CSARDRPPGNTIYF
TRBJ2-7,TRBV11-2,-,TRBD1,TGTGCCAGCAGCTCATCGACAGGGGTTTCCTACGAGCAGTACTTC,CASSSSTGVSYEQYF
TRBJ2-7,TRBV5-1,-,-,TGCGCCAGCAGCTTCGGCCAGGGGATTTTCTACGAGCAGTACTTC,CASSFGQGIFYEQYF
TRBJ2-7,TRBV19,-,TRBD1,TGTGCCAGTAGTATCAGGGACAGGTACACCTACGAGCAGTACTTC,CASSIRDRYTYEQYF
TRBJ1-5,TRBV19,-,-,TGTGCCAGTATGGTCAGGGGCAATCAGCCCCAGCATTTT,CASMVRGNQPQHF
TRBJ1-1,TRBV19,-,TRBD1,TGTGCCAGTAGTCCGTGGACAGGGTCGAGTACTGAAGCTTTCTTT,CASSPWTGSSTEAFF
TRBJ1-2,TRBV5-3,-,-,TGTGCCAGAAGCTTGGGAGGCCTCGTCCCCTTGAACTATGGCTACACCTTC,CARSLGGLVPLNYGYTF